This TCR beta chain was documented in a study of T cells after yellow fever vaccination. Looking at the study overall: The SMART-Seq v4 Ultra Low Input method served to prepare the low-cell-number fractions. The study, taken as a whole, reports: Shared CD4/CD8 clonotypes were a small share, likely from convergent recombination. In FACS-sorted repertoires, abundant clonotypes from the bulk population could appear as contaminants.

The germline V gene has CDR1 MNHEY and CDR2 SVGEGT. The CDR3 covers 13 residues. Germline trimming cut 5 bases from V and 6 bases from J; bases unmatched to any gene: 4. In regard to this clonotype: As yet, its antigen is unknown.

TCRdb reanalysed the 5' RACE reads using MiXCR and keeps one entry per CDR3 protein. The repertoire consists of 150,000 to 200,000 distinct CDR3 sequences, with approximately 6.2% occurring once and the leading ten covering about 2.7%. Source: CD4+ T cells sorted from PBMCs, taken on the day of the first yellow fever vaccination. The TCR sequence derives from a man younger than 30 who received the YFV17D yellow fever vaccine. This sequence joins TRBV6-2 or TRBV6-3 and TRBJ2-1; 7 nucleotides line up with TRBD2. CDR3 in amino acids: CASSPTSANEQFF. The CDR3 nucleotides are TGTGCCAGCAGTCCTACTAGCGCCAATGAGCAGTTCTTC.